This is a list of T cell receptor beta chains from one sample in a study of beta chain features in type 1 diabetes. Profiled with immunoSEQ multiplex PCR; TCRdb holds only in-frame clones, not every one. The sample holds more than 250,000 clones, around 20% seen once. Sequenced input: naive CD4+ T cells from blood. These TCRs come from a woman aged 35 to 49 with type 1 diabetes. The CDR3 runs from the conserved cysteine through the conserved F or W. D genes are given only for firm matches. Clone size is not always given. Where it is, it says once, few, many or a class for expanded clones.

TGTGCCTCGGGGCGGGGGTCTGGGGCCAACGTCCTGACTTTC CASGRGSGANVLTF TRBJ2-6 TRBV5-6 . TRBD2
TGTGCCAGCAGCAAATTCAGGGCAGGGGAAAACGAGCAGTACTTC CASSKFRAGENEQYF TRBJ2-7 TRBV21-1 few .
TGCGCCAGCAGCCAACGACCAGGGTACACCGGGGAGCTGTTTTTT CASSQRPGYTGELFF TRBJ2-2 TRBV4-3 . .
TGTGCCAGTGCACAGGGGTTCGGCACTAATGAAAAACTGTTTTTT CASAQGFGTNEKLFF TRBJ1-4 TRBV19 . TRBD1
TGTGCCAGCAGCCCCGGGGGTCAGCCCCAGCATTTT CASSPGGQPQHF TRBJ1-5 TRBV7-9 few .
TGTGCCAGCAGTCCGTGGGCCGATTCTGAAGCTTTCTTT CASSPWADSEAFF TRBJ1-1 TRBV6-5 . .
TGCGCCAGCAGCTTGGGACAGGTAATCTCCAATGAGCAGTTCTTC CASSLGQVISNEQFF TRBJ2-1 TRBV5-1 once .
TGTGCCAGCAGTTTGGACAAGAATCAGCCCCAGCATTTT CASSLDKNQPQHF TRBJ1-5 TRBV6-5 . .
TGTGCCAGCAGCCCCCTCCTACTGAACACTGAAGCTTTCTTT CASSPLLLNTEAFF TRBJ1-1 TRBV7-9 . .
TGCGCCAGCAGCCAGACAGGGCCCGTTTACGAGCAGTACTTC CASSQTGPVYEQYF TRBJ2-7 TRBV4-1 . TRBD1
TGTGCCACCAGCGGGGGGACAGGGATAAATGAGCAGTTCTTC CATSGGTGINEQFF TRBJ2-1 TRBV15 few TRBD1
TGCGCCAGCAGCATTCCGGACAGGGACGGCTACGAGCAGTACTTC CASSIPDRDGYEQYF TRBJ2-7 TRBV5-1 few TRBD1
TGTGCCATCAGTGAGAGGGACAGCGATAATTCACCCCTCCACTTT CAISERDSDNSPLHF TRBJ1-6 TRBV10-3 once TRBD1
TGTGCCAGCAGCCTTCCGGGACAGGGGCCGCCCGAGCAGTACTTC CASSLPGQGPPEQYF TRBJ2-7 TRBV7-8 once TRBD1
TGCGCCAGCAGCCCCTTTCCGCGGGAGGGTGGAAGCTACACCTTC CASSPFPREGGSYTF TRBJ1-2 TRBV4-3 . .
TGTGCCAGCTCGGGGACAGTCAATCAGCCCCAGCATTTT CASSGTVNQPQHF TRBJ1-5 TRBV19 . TRBD1
TGTGCCAGCAGTCGGACCCCGGGGGAGACCCAGTACTTC CASSRTPGETQYF TRBJ2-5 TRBV6-5 . .
TGCAGCGTGCAAGGACAGGTAGGGCAGCCCCAGCATTTT CSVQGQVGQPQHF TRBJ1-5 TRBV29-1 few TRBD1
TGTGCCAGCAGCTCGGGAGGTGGTCGCCGGAATGAGCAGTTCTTC CASSSGGGRRNEQFF TRBJ2-1 TRBV7-9 few TRBD2
TGCGCCAGCAGCAGGGGGACCGCCAACACTGAAGCTTTCTTT CASSRGTANTEAFF TRBJ1-1 TRBV5-1 . .
TGTGCCTGGTTAAAAGGGTCGGGACTAGCGAGCAATGAGCAGTTCTTC CAWLKGSGLASNEQFF TRBJ2-1 TRBV30 . TRBD2
TGTGCCACCGGGCAGGGGCGTACGCAGTATTTT CATGQGRTQYF TRBJ2-3 TRBV28 . .
TGTGCCTGGAGTCCGGGACAGAGGAACACTGAAGCTTTCTTT CAWSPGQRNTEAFF TRBJ1-1 TRBV30 . TRBD1
TGTGCCAGCAGCTTGGCTCCTACAGGGGGCTCCGGGATCGAGCAGTACTTC CASSLAPTGGSGIEQYF TRBJ2-7 TRBV5-4 . TRBD1
TGTGCCAGCAGTTCGACAGGGGAAGGAGATACGCAGTATTTT CASSSTGEGDTQYF TRBJ2-3 TRBV5-6 few TRBD1
TGTGCCAGTAGTGGGACAGGGAACACCGGGGAGCTGTTTTTT CASSGTGNTGELFF TRBJ2-2 TRBV19 . TRBD1
TGCGCCAGCAGCCAAGAGGGGGGCTATGGCTACACCTTC CASSQEGGYGYTF TRBJ1-2 TRBV4-3 . .
TGTGCCAGCAGCTTAACAGGTCCGGGGGGGACCCAGTACTTC CASSLTGPGGTQYF TRBJ2-5 TRBV5-6 . TRBD2
TGTGCCAGCAGTCCGAGGGATCAGCCCCAGCATTTT CASSPRDQPQHF TRBJ1-5 TRBV28 . .
TGTGCCAGCAGACCACGTCCCCGGGAAAATGAGCAGTTCTTC CASRPRPRENEQFF TRBJ2-1 TRBV6-5 . .